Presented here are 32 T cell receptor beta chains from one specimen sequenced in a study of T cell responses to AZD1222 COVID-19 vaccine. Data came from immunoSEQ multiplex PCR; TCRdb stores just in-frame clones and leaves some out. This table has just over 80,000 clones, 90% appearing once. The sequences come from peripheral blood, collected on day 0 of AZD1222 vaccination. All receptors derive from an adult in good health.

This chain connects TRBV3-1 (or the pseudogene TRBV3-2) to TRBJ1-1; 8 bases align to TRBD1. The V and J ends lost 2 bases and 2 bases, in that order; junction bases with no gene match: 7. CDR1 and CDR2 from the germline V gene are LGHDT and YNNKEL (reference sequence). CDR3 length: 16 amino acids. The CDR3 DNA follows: TGTGCCAGCAGCCAACCCCCGGACAGGGCAAACACTGAAGCTTTCTTT. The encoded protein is CASSQPPDRANTEAFF.

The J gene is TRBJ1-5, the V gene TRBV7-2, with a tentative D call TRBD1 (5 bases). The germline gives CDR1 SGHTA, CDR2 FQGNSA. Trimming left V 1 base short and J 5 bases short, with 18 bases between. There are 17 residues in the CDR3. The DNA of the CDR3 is TGTGCCAGCAGCTTAGTGGCGGCAGGGAGTTACCATCAGCCCCAGCATTTT. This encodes CASSLVAAGSYHQPQHF.

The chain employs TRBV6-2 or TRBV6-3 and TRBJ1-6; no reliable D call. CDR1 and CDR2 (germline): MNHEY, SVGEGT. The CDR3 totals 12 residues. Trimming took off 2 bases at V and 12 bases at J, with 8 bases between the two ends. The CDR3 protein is CASSYRSIPLHF. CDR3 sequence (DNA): TGTGCCAGCAGTTACAGGAGTATACCCCTCCACTTT.

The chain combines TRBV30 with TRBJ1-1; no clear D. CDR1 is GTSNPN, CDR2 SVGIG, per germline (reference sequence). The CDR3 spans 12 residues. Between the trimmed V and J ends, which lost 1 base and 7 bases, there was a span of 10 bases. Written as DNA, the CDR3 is TGTGCCTGGAGTGCCCAACGTTATGAAGCTTTCTTT. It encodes CAWSAQRYEAFF.

CDR3 amino acids: CASSPRDSLILYGYTF. DNA for the CDR3: TGCGCCAGCAGCCCGCGGGACAGTCTTATCCTCTATGGCTACACCTTC. V and J are TRBV5-1 and TRBJ1-2; 7 bases line up with TRBD1. The V segment lost 4 bases and the J segment 4 bases; nucleotides outside the gene matches: 13. This CDR3 region has 16 residues. Germline CDR1 is SGHRS and CDR2 is YFSETQ.

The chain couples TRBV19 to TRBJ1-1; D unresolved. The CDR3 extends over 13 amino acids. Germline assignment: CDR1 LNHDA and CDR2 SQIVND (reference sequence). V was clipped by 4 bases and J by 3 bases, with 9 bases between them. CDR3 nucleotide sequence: TGTGCCAGTAGTAAGATGGCGGACACTGAAGCTTTCTTT. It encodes CASSKMADTEAFF.

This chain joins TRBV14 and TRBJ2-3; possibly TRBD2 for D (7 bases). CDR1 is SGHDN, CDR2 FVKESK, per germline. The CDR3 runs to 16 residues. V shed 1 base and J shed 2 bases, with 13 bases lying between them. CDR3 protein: CASSQGGGKSTDTQYF. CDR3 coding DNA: TGTGCCAGCAGCCAAGGCGGGGGCAAATCCACAGATACGCAGTATTTT.

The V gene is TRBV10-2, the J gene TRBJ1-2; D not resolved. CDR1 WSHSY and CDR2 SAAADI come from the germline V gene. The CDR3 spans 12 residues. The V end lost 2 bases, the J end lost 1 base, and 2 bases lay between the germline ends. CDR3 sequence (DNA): TGCGCCAGCAGTGAGGGTAACTATGGCTACACCTTC. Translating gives CASSEGNYGYTF.

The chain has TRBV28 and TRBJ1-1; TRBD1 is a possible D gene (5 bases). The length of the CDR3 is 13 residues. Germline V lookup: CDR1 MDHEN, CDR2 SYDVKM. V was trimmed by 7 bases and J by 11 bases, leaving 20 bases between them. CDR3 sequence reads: CASTEPTPGSAFF. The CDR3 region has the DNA TGTGCCAGCACCGAACCCACTCCAGGGTCGGCTTTCTTT.

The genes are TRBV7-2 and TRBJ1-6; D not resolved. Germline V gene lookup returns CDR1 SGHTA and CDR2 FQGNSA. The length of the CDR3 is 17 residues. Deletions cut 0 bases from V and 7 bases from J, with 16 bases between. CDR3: CASSLAGVRVGNSPLHF. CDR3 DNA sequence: TGTGCCAGCAGCTTAGCGGGAGTTCGGGTCGGGAATTCACCCCTCCACTTT.

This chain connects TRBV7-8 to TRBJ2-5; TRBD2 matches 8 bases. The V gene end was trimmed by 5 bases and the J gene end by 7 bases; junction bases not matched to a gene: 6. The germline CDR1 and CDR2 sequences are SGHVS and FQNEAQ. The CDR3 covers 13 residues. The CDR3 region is CASSPPSGGTQYF. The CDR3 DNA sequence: TGTGCCAGCAGCCCTCCCAGCGGGGGGACCCAGTACTTC.

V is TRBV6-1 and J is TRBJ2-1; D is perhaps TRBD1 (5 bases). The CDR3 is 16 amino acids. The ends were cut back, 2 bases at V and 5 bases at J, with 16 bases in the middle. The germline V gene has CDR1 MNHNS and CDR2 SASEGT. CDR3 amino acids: CASSEIGAGYNNEQFF. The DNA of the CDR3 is TGTGCCAGCAGTGAAATAGGGGCAGGGTACAACAATGAGCAGTTCTTC.

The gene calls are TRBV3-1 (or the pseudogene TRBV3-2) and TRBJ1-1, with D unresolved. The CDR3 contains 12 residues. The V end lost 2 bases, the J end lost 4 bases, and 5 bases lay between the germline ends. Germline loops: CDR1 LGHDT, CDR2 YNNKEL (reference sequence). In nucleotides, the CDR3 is TGTGCCAGCAGCCAATCGAGCACTGAAGCTTTCTTT. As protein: CASSQSSTEAFF.

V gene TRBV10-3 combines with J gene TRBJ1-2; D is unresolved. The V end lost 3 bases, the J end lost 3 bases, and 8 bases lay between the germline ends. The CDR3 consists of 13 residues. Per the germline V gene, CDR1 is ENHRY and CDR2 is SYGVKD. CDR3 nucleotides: TGTGCCATCAGTGAATCAGAGGACTATGGCTACACCTTC. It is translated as CAISESEDYGYTF.

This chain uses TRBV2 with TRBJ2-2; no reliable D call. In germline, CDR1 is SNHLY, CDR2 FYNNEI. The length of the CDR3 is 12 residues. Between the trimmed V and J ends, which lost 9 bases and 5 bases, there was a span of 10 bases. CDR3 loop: CASTIGTGELFF. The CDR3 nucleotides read TGTGCCAGTACGATTGGGACCGGGGAGCTGTTTTTT.

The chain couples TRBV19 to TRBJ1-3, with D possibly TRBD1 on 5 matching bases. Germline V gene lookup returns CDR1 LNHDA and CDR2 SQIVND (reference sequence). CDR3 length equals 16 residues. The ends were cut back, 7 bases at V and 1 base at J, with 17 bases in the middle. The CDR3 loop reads CASTNKGRDSGNTIYF. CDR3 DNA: TGTGCCAGTACCAACAAGGGGCGGGATTCTGGAAACACCATATATTTT.

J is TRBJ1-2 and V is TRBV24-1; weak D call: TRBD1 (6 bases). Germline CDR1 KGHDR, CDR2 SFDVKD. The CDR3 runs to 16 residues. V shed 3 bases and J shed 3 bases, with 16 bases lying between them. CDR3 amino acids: CATSDQVTGSYYGYTF. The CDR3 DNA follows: TGTGCCACCAGTGATCAAGTAACAGGGTCTTACTATGGCTACACCTTC.

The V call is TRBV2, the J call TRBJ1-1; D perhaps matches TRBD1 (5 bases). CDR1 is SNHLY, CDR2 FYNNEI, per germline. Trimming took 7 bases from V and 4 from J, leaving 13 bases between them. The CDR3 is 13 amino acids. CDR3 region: CASTRVQGTEAFF. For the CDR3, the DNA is TGTGCCAGCACGAGGGTGCAGGGCACTGAAGCTTTCTTT.

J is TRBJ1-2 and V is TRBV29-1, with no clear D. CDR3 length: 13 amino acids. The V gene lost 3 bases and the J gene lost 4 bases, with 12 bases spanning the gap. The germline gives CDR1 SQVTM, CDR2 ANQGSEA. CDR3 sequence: CSVDAGGPYGYTF. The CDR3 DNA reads TGCAGCGTTGATGCAGGCGGACCCTATGGCTACACCTTC.

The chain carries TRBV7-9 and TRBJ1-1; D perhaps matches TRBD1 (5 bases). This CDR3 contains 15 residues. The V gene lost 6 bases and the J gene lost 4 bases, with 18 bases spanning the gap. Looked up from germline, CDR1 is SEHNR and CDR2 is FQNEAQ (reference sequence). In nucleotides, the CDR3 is TGTGCCAGCAGAGTCGGAGGGACCAGCCCCACTGAAGCTTTCTTT. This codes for CASRVGGTSPTEAFF.

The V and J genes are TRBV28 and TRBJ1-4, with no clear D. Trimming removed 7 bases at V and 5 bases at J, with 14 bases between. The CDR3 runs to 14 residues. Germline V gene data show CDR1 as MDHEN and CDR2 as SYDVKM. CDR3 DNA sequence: TGTGCCAGCACGGGAATAGGCAGGAATGAAAAACTGTTTTTT. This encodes CASTGIGRNEKLFF.

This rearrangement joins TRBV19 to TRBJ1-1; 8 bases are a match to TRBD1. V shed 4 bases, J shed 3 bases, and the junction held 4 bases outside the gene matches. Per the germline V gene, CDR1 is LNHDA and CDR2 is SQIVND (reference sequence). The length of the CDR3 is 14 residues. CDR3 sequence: CASSRTGRDTEAFF. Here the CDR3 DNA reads TGTGCCAGTAGTAGGACAGGGCGAGACACTGAAGCTTTCTTT. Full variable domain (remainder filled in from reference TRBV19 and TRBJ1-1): DGGITQSPKYLFRKEGQNVTLSCEQNLNHDAMYWYRQDPGQGLRLIYYSQIVNDFQKGDIAEGYSVSREKKESFPLTVTSAQKNPTAFYLCASSRTGRDTEAFFGQGTRLTVV.

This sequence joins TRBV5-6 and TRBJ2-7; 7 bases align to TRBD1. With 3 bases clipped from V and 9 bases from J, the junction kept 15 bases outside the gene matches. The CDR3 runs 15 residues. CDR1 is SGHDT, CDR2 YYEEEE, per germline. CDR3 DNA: TGTGCCAGCAGCTCAACGGGACAGCCGACCGGTCGGCAGTACTTC. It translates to CASSSTGQPTGRQYF.

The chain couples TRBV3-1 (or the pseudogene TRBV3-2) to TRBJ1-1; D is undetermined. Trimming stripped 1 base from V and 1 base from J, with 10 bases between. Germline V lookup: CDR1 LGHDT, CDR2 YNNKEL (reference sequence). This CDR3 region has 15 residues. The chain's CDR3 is CASSQGSYTNTEAFF. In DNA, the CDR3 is TGTGCCAGCAGCCAAGGATCCTACACGAACACTGAAGCTTTCTTT.

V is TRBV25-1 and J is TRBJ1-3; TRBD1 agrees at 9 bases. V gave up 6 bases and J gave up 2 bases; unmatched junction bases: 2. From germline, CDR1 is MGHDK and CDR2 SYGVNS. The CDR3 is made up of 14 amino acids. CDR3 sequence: CASSRQGAGNTIYF. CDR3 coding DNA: TGTGCCAGCAGCCGACAGGGGGCTGGAAACACCATATATTTT.

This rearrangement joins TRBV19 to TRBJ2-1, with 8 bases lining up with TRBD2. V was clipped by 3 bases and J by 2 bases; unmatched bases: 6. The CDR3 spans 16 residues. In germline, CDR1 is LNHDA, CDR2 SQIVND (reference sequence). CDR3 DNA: TGTGCCAGTAGTATCCGGGGGGGTGGCACCTACAATGAGCAGTTCTTC. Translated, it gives CASSIRGGGTYNEQFF.

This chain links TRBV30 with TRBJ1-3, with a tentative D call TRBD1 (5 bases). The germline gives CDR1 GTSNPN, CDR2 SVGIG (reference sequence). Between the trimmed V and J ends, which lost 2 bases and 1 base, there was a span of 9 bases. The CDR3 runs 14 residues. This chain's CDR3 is CAWSSSGSGNTIYF. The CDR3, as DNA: TGTGCCTGGAGTAGCTCAGGGTCTGGAAACACCATATATTTT.

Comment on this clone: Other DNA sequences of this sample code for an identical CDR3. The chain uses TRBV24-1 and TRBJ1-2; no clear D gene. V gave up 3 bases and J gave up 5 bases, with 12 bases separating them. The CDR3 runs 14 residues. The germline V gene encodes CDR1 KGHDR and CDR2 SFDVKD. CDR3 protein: CATSDPGRSYGYTF. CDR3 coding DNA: TGTGCCACCAGTGATCCTGGACGGAGTTATGGCTACACCTTC.

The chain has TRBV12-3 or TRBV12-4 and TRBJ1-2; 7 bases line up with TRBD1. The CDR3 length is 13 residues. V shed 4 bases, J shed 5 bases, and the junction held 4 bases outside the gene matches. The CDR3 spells CASSWDRQYGYTF. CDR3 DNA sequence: TGTGCCAGCAGTTGGGACAGACAATATGGCTACACCTTC.

Here the CDR3 DNA reads TGTGCCAGCAGCTTCCCGAGGGGGGAGCAGTTCTTC. Translating it yields CASSFPRGEQFF. The rearrangement uses TRBV12-3 or TRBV12-4 and TRBJ2-1, with D possibly TRBD1 on 6 matching bases. The CDR3 has 12 residues. The V end lost 6 bases, the J end lost 10 bases, and 13 bases lay between the germline ends.

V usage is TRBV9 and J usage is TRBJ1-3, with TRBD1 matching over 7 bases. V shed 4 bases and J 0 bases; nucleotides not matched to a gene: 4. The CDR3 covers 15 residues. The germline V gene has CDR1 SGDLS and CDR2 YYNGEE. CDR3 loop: CASSTGQTSGNTIYF. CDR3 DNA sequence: TGTGCCAGCAGCACGGGACAGACCTCTGGAAACACCATATATTTT.

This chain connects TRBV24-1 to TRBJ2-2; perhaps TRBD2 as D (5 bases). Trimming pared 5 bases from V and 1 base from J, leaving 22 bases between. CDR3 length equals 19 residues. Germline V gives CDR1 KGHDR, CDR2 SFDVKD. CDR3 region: CATSGGPISGRGNTGELFF. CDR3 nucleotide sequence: TGTGCCACCAGTGGAGGCCCTATTTCGGGGAGAGGGAACACCGGGGAGCTGTTTTTT.